The 30 T cell receptor beta chains given below trace back to one sample, sequenced in a study of OX40 agonist ivuxolimab in advanced cancers. The library was obtained by the immunoSEQ multiplex PCR assay. Here the immuneACCESS table is served through TCRdb, limited to in-frame sequences with V and J called. Missing clones are a known gap in these copies; in checked studies unresolved V genes cover under half, and the rest lacks a known reason. The sample contains about 72,000 clones, about 87% of them found a single time. Roughly 1% of the sample is held by the ten biggest clonotypes. This specimen consisted of CD4+ or CD8+ T cells sorted from blood, obtained in a trial of the OX40 agonist ivuxolimab. Receptors were obtained from an adult with an advanced solid tumor such as melanoma, head and neck, liver or kidney cancer.

The chain combines TRBV7-2 with TRBJ1-5; unclear D gene. The CDR3 has 15 amino acids. The germline V gene has CDR1 SGHTA and CDR2 FQGNSA. Trimming cost V 5 bases and J 2 bases, with 13 bases left between them. CDR3 coding DNA: TGTGCCAGCAGCGCTATCGTCGGTGGCAATCAGCCCCAGCATTTT. Its protein is CASSAIVGGNQPQHF.

CDR3 sequence (DNA): TGTGCCAGCACGAGGGCAGGGACTAGCGGGATCACAGATACGCAGTATTTT. It specifies CASTRAGTSGITDTQYF. The rearrangement uses TRBV19 and TRBJ2-3, with 13 bases lining up with TRBD2. The ends lost 9 bases at V and 2 bases at J; junction bases unmatched: 11. This CDR3 spans 17 amino acids. The V gene's germline CDR1 is LNHDA and CDR2 SQIVND (reference sequence).

V is TRBV4-2 and J is TRBJ2-5; D may be TRBD2 (6 bases). Germline V lookup: CDR1 LGHNA, CDR2 YNFKEQ. CDR3 length equals 14 residues. With 4 bases removed from V and 7 bases from J, the gap between germline ends came to 16 bases. The CDR3 here is CASSPNWAGRTQYF. Here the CDR3 DNA reads TGTGCCAGCAGCCCGAACTGGGCGGGGCGGACCCAGTACTTC.

The chain recombines TRBV27 with TRBJ2-7, with D uncertain. There are 12 residues in the CDR3. Trimming pared 4 bases from V and 5 bases from J, leaving 9 bases between. From germline, CDR1 is MNHEY and CDR2 SMNVEV (reference sequence). CDR3 in amino acids: CASSSMLNEQYF. Here the CDR3 DNA reads TGTGCCAGCAGTTCCATGCTTAACGAGCAGTACTTC.

There are a few counts of this clone. This chain joins TRBV7-2 and TRBJ2-7, with D perhaps TRBD1 (8 bases). The CDR3 sequence is 14 residues long. The germline CDR1 and CDR2 sequences are SGHTA and FQGNSA. Between the trimmed V and J ends, which lost 8 bases and 6 bases, there was a span of 20 bases. The CDR3 region has the DNA TGTGCCAGCGCACAGGGGGGGGAGTGGAGCGAGCAGTACTTC. It translates to CASAQGGEWSEQYF.

The V call is TRBV11-3, the J call TRBJ2-5; 8 bases fit TRBD1. CDR1 and CDR2 from the germline V gene are SGHNT and YENEEA. The V and J ends lost 7 bases and 5 bases, in that order; junction bases with no gene match: 12. This CDR3 has 15 residues. The CDR3 sequence: CASKQRQGAVETQYF. The CDR3 region has the DNA TGTGCCAGCAAACAGCGGCAGGGGGCGGTGGAGACCCAGTACTTC.

The chain carries TRBV11-3 and TRBJ2-6, with D unresolved. The CDR3 totals 15 residues. Trimming stripped 2 bases from V and 1 base from J, with 6 bases between. Germline V gene data show CDR1 as SGHNT and CDR2 as YENEEA. This CDR3 is CASSLRSSGANVLTF. The CDR3 nucleotides read TGTGCCAGCAGCTTACGCAGTTCTGGGGCCAACGTCCTGACTTTC.

Here the CDR3 reads CASSLRRLAGSTDTQYF. The CDR3 nucleotides read TGTGCCAGCAGTTTAAGACGACTAGCGGGAAGCACAGATACGCAGTATTTT. V is TRBV28 and J is TRBJ2-3; TRBD2 matches at 11 bases. The V segment lost 2 bases and the J segment 0 bases; nucleotides outside the gene matches: 4. The CDR3 consists of 17 residues. Germline loops: CDR1 MDHEN, CDR2 SYDVKM.

The CDR3 protein is CASSLPQGGDTIYF. CDR3 coding DNA: TGTGCCAGCAGCCTACCCCAGGGAGGGGACACCATATATTTT. The chain is built from TRBV7-9 and TRBJ1-3, with D perhaps matching TRBD1 (5 bases). The CDR3 spans 14 residues. Germline V gene lookup returns CDR1 SEHNR and CDR2 FQNEAQ (reference sequence). Trimming stripped 5 bases from V and 8 bases from J, with 16 bases between.

This CDR3 reads CASSEPGTSGDEQYF. In DNA, the CDR3 is TGTGCCAGCAGCGAACCCGGGACTAGCGGGGACGAGCAGTACTTC. The rearrangement links TRBV5-4 to TRBJ2-7; 13 positions agree with TRBD2. Germline CDR1 reads SGHNT; CDR2 reads YYREEE (reference sequence). V lost 4 bases and J lost 5; bases outside the gene matches: 6. The CDR3 sequence is 15 residues long.

The chain employs TRBV5-1 and TRBJ1-1; 8 bases are a match to TRBD1. The J segment lost 5 bases and the V segment lost 4 bases, leaving 10 bases of the junction unmatched. Germline loops: CDR1 SGHRS, CDR2 YFSETQ. The CDR3 is made up of 15 amino acids. The CDR3 DNA is TGCGCCAGCAGCGTCAGAGAACAGGGGGGGACTGAAGCTTTCTTT. Its translation: CASSVREQGGTEAFF.

The rearrangement links TRBV7-9 to TRBJ2-2; TRBD2 matches 9 bases. The V gene end was trimmed by 4 bases and the J gene end by 6 bases; junction bases not matched to a gene: 9. The CDR3 sequence is 16 residues long. Germline values: CDR1 SEHNR, CDR2 FQNEAQ (reference sequence). The CDR3 region has the DNA TGTGCCAGCAGCTCCCTCGGAACTAGCGGGCCCGGGGAGCTGTTTTTT. Translated, it gives CASSSLGTSGPGELFF.

As for this clone: The sample carries other DNA sequences with the same CDR3. This chain joins TRBV4-2 and TRBJ2-7; 12 bases fit TRBD2. The CDR3 extends over 16 amino acids. Germline V CDR1 and CDR2: LGHNA, YNFKEQ. The V and J ends lost 1 base and 3 bases, in that order; junction bases with no gene match: 4. The CDR3 nucleotides are TGTGCCAGCAGCCAAGCCGGACTAGCGGGGAGCTACGAGCAGTACTTC. Its translation: CASSQAGLAGSYEQYF.

The genes are TRBV5-4 and TRBJ2-5, with 11 bases lining up with TRBD2. This CDR3 is built from 16 residues. CDR1 and CDR2 (germline): SGHNT, YYREEE (reference sequence). The ends lost 4 bases at V and 4 bases at J; junction bases unmatched: 9. Written as DNA, the CDR3 is TGTGCCAGCAGCCCGCGGACTAGCGGGCCCCTAGAGACCCAGTACTTC. The encoded protein is CASSPRTSGPLETQYF.

The chain is built from TRBV28 and TRBJ1-4; 7 nucleotides agree with TRBD1. The CDR3 is made up of 17 amino acids. Trimming cost V 5 bases and J 0 bases; bases outside gene matches: 9. Germline V gene sequence: CDR1 MDHEN, CDR2 SYDVKM. The CDR3, as DNA: TGTGCCAGCAGTCCAACAGGGAGGGGGCCAACTAATGAAAAACTGTTTTTT. It is translated as CASSPTGRGPTNEKLFF.

The J gene is TRBJ1-2, the V gene TRBV29-1; perhaps TRBD1 as D (6 bases). Trimming took 7 bases from V and 0 from J, leaving 21 bases between them. CDR3 size: 16 residues. The germline V gene encodes CDR1 SQVTM and CDR2 ANQGSEA. CDR3 amino acids: CSAQLQGEVANYGYTF. CDR3 coding DNA: TGCAGCGCTCAATTACAGGGTGAGGTAGCTAACTATGGCTACACCTTC.

V gene TRBV6-1 combines with J gene TRBJ2-1, with 14 bases that match TRBD2. The CDR3 extends over 18 amino acids. Unmatched junction bases numbered 12, after V lost 4 bases and J lost 7 bases. Looked up from germline, CDR1 is MNHNS and CDR2 is SASEGT. In DNA, the CDR3 is TGTGCCAGCAGTGTACTCTCCTTGACTAGCGGGAGGGTAAATGAGCAGTTCTTC. Its protein product is CASSVLSLTSGRVNEQFF.

This clone was detected a few times. V gene TRBV6-1 combines with J gene TRBJ1-3; D not certain. In germline, CDR1 is MNHNS, CDR2 SASEGT. Trimming pared 4 bases from V and 4 bases from J, leaving 23 bases between. The CDR3 contains 18 residues. Written as DNA, the CDR3 is TGTGCCAGCAGTGCGCTCGGTCTCCCTTCCCCCGGGGGAAACACCATATATTTT. Protein: CASSALGLPSPGGNTIYF.

CDR3 amino acids: CASSLRGRETQYF. CDR3 sequence (DNA): TGTGCCAGCAGCCTTAGGGGGCGGGAGACCCAGTACTTC. The rearrangement links TRBV7-6 to TRBJ2-5; 7 bases align to TRBD1. V shed 5 bases, J shed 5 bases, and the junction held 5 bases outside the gene matches. CDR1 and CDR2 (germline): SGHVS, FNYEAQ. CDR3 size: 13 residues.

This sequence joins TRBV5-1 and TRBJ2-3; TRBD1 is a possible D gene (5 bases). The V gene's germline CDR1 is SGHRS and CDR2 YFSETQ. The CDR3 has 13 amino acids. Deletions cut 7 bases from V and 6 bases from J, with 15 bases between. The CDR3: CASSSQGQDTQYF. As DNA, the CDR3 is TGCGCCAGCTCGTCCCAGGGTCAGGATACGCAGTATTTT.

The chain combines TRBV19 with TRBJ1-2; 7 bases map to TRBD1. Germline V gives CDR1 LNHDA, CDR2 SQIVND (reference sequence). There are 13 residues in the CDR3. The junction had 3 bases not matched to a gene; V was cut back by 4 bases and J by 4 bases. CDR3 sequence reads: CASSKGQLYGYTF. CDR3 nucleotide sequence: TGTGCCAGTAGTAAGGGACAGCTCTATGGCTACACCTTC.

The chain has TRBV18 and TRBJ2-1, with TRBD2 matching 10 bases. Losses at the gene ends were 2 bases for V and 8 bases for J; bases not matched to a gene: 9. The CDR3 has 16 amino acids. From germline, CDR1 is KGHSH and CDR2 LQKENI. The CDR3 nucleotides are TGTGCCAGCTCACCAGGGCTAGCGGGAGACGGCGATGAGCAGTTCTTC. Amino acid sequence: CASSPGLAGDGDEQFF.

V gene TRBV7-2 combines with J gene TRBJ2-5; D gene uncertain. This CDR3 spans 14 amino acids. Looked up from germline, CDR1 is SGHTA and CDR2 is FQGNSA. Trimming cost V 5 bases and J 1 base, with 11 bases left between them. The CDR3 spells CASSGFGPQETQYF. The CDR3 coding sequence is TGTGCCAGCAGCGGATTCGGGCCCCAAGAGACCCAGTACTTC.

The V call is TRBV10-3, the J call TRBJ2-6; possible D gene TRBD1, 6 bases. Germline-derived CDR1 and CDR2 are ENHRY and SYGVKD. Trimming pared 7 bases from V and 1 base from J, leaving 14 bases between. The CDR3 sequence is 16 residues long. The CDR3 loop is CAITAGQPSGANVLTF. The CDR3 DNA sequence: TGTGCCATCACCGCAGGACAGCCTTCTGGGGCCAACGTCCTGACTTTC.

The rearrangement uses TRBV6-5 and TRBJ2-1; D is uncertain. Per the germline V gene, CDR1 is MNHEY and CDR2 is SVGAGI. Trimming stripped 2 bases from V and 7 bases from J, with 9 bases between. The CDR3 has 13 residues. CDR3: CASSYGPPNEQFF. In nucleotides, the CDR3 is TGTGCCAGCAGTTACGGGCCCCCGAATGAGCAGTTCTTC.

V usage is TRBV4-1 and J usage is TRBJ1-4; D not resolved. Germline V CDR1 and CDR2: MGHRA, YSYEKL. There are 15 residues in the CDR3. Trimming took off 4 bases at V and 0 bases at J, with 9 bases between the two ends. Here the CDR3 reads CASSPSGTTNEKLFF. The CDR3 coding sequence is TGCGCCAGCAGCCCCAGTGGTACAACTAATGAAAAACTGTTTTTT.

In DNA, the CDR3 is TGTGCCAGCAAGGGGACCTTGGGAAATACGCAGTATTTT. Encoded protein: CASKGTLGNTQYF. This chain connects TRBV27 to TRBJ2-3; possibly TRBD1 or TRBD2 for D (5 bases each). The V and J ends lost 7 bases and 7 bases respectively, with 15 bases between them. Germline V gene data show CDR1 as MNHEY and CDR2 as SMNVEV (reference sequence). The CDR3 is 13 amino acids.

The rearrangement joins TRBV2 to TRBJ1-3; 12 bases match TRBD1. V trimming: 8 bases; J trimming: 2 bases; junction bases outside the gene matches: 4. Germline loops: CDR1 SNHLY, CDR2 FYNNEI. CDR3 length: 15 residues. CDR3: CASRDRGLTGNTIYF. DNA of the CDR3: TGTGCCAGCCGGGACAGGGGGCTTACTGGAAACACCATATATTTT.

J is TRBJ2-7 and V is TRBV28, with D maybe TRBD2 (6 bases). The germline CDR1 and CDR2 sequences are MDHEN and SYDVKM. Trimming stripped 8 bases from V and 3 bases from J, with 17 bases between. The CDR3 contains 14 residues. CDR3 coding DNA: TGTGCCAGCGTGGACCAGAGGAGGGTCTACGAGCAGTACTTC. This encodes CASVDQRRVYEQYF.

The chain is built from TRBV6-6 and TRBJ2-1; D may be TRBD2 (6 bases). The germline gives CDR1 MNHNY, CDR2 SVGAGI (reference sequence). Trimming removed 4 bases at V and 4 bases at J, with 14 bases between. The CDR3 consists of 15 residues. CDR3 amino acids: CASSFPGLIYNEQFF. The DNA for the CDR3 is TGTGCCAGCAGTTTCCCCGGACTAATTTACAATGAGCAGTTCTTC.